The rows below give T cell receptor beta chains drawn from one sample of a study of shared clonotypes between healthy human individuals. The data were produced by immunoSEQ multiplex PCR, yet TCRdb's version contains in-frame clones alone and is incomplete. In the table there are some 380,000 clones, around 96% of which are singletons. Sequencing was carried out using memory CD8+ T cells sorted from blood. The source of these receptors is a man aged 30-40 years in good health. Each CDR3 is given with its conserved first and last residue. Fields, in order: D gene, J gene, V gene, CDR3 length, clone size, CDR3 protein. D genes are given only for firm matches. Some rows mark clone size as missing; the rest say once, few, many or name a class of expanded clone.

>TRBD2|TRBJ2-3|TRBV4-2|16|-
CASSHLSGSSTDTQYF
>TRBD1|TRBJ2-5|TRBV5-1|14|-
CASSLDRGPETQYF
>TRBD1|TRBJ2-3|TRBV5-1|16|-
CASSSTHRGRTDTQYF
>-|TRBJ1-5|TRBV6-1|18|-
CASSVSRVLDYSNQPQHF
>TRBD2|TRBJ2-7|TRBV19|15|-
CASSIRPGGAYEQYF
>-|TRBJ2-7|TRBV20-1|11|-
CSARKTDEQYF
>TRBD2|TRBJ2-1|TRBV10-3|13|-
CAISGLAGGEQFF
>-|TRBJ2-5|TRBV19|12|-
CASSTGGETQYF
>TRBD1|TRBJ2-4|TRBV29-1|14|-
CSVTGTGNRNIQYF
>TRBD1|TRBJ1-2|TRBV6-5|16|-
CASSYSPRRDSYGYTF
>-|TRBJ2-6|TRBV5-4|18|-
CASSLVGGGGSGANVLTF
>TRBD1|TRBJ1-2|TRBV6-5|13|-
CASSYSGGDGYTF
>TRBD2|TRBJ2-5|TRBV5-1|15|once
CASSLLAGIRETQYF
>-|TRBJ2-5|TRBV18|13|-
CASSPMVGGTQYF
>-|TRBJ1-2|TRBV6-5|15|-
CASSYSSRGTYGYTF
>-|TRBJ2-5|TRBV28|15|-
CASRLPKGLQETQYF
>-|TRBJ2-5|TRBV6-6|15|-
CASSYSKAGMQTQYF
>TRBD2|TRBJ2-1|TRBV15|16|-
CATSRVTSGLVNEQFF
>TRBD1|TRBJ2-3|TRBV18|15|few
CASSPTGGPTDTQYF
>-|TRBJ2-3|TRBV6-1|14|-
CASSGGPTTDTQYF
>TRBD2|TRBJ2-7|TRBV4-1|16|-
CASSQGPTSGRVEQYF
>-|TRBJ2-5|TRBV6-1|12|few
CATQGGGETQYF
>-|TRBJ2-5|TRBV18|16|-
CASSQTLGRLQETQYF
>-|TRBJ2-3|TRBV29-1|14|-
CSVGVTGLTDTQYF
>-|TRBJ1-2|TRBV6-5|15|once
CASSPRAGGGYGYTF
>-|TRBJ2-2|TRBV18|15|-
CASSPPRLNTGELFF
>-|TRBJ2-5|TRBV6-5|13|-
CASSWDIEETQYF
>-|TRBJ2-7|TRBV25-1|15|-
CASSAQGASAYEQYF
>-|TRBJ1-1|TRBV9|12|-
CASSVSGSEAFF
>TRBD1|TRBJ1-3|TRBV5-8|15|-
CASSPGGSSGNTIYF
>TRBD2|TRBJ2-1|TRBV5-1|14|-
CASSAGLADNEQFF